What follows are 24 T cell receptor beta chains derived from one specimen sequenced in a study of cytomegalovirus exposure and HLA in healthy donors. The PCR ran on 60 Vbeta and 13 Jbeta primers. Only in-frame clones appear in the TCRdb table, and some are missing; sequencing was by immunoSEQ multiplex PCR. The sample records 200,000 or so clones, approximately 79% being singletons. The sequencing input was PBMCs. The receptors were gathered from a man in his fifties in good health and CMV-seronegative.

J is TRBJ1-5 and V is TRBV19; D may be TRBD1 (6 bases). The ends were cut back, 7 bases at V and 4 bases at J, with 20 bases in the middle. Per germline, CDR1 LNHDA and CDR2 SQIVND (reference sequence). This CDR3 contains 16 residues. CDR3 sequence: CASTHSDGRGNQPQHF. In nucleotides, the CDR3 is TGTGCCAGTACTCACTCCGACGGCAGGGGAAATCAGCCCCAGCATTTT.

This clone was seen more than once but under ten times. The chain is built from TRBV27 and TRBJ1-4; 9 bases are a match to TRBD1. Germline V gene sequence: CDR1 MNHEY, CDR2 SMNVEV (reference sequence). The CDR3 totals 15 residues. The J segment lost 6 bases and the V segment lost 4 bases, leaving 6 bases of the junction unmatched. CDR3 residues: CASSSGQGRDEKLFF. The DNA of the CDR3 is TGTGCCAGCAGTTCAGGACAGGGGAGAGATGAAAAACTGTTTTTT.

The V gene is TRBV7-2, the J gene TRBJ2-7; 11 bases are shared with TRBD2. Germline V gene lookup returns CDR1 SGHTA and CDR2 FQGNSA. The CDR3 consists of 14 residues. Trimming removed 5 bases from V and 4 bases from J; junction bases left unmatched: 4. This chain's CDR3 is CASSTRTSGYEQYF. CDR3 DNA: TGTGCCAGCAGCACCAGGACTAGCGGGTACGAGCAGTACTTC.

V is TRBV27 and J is TRBJ2-1; 9 bases map to TRBD2. CDR3 length equals 16 residues. CDR1 and CDR2 (germline): MNHEY, SMNVEV (reference sequence). V lost 5 bases and J lost 4; bases outside the gene matches: 9. This CDR3 reads CASSARGLAGYNEQFF. The CDR3 bases are TGTGCCAGCAGTGCGCGGGGACTAGCCGGGTACAATGAGCAGTTCTTC.

The chain employs TRBV7-3 and TRBJ2-2; TRBD2 matches at 13 bases. Trimming took 5 bases from V and 1 from J; bases not matched to a gene: 7. The germline V gene has CDR1 SGHTA and CDR2 FQGTGA. The CDR3 runs to 18 residues. CDR3 sequence (DNA): TGTGCCAGCAGCCCCAGGACTAGCGGGAGAAGGAACACCGGGGAGCTGTTTTTT. Its protein is CASSPRTSGRRNTGELFF.

In nucleotides, the CDR3 is TGTGCCAGCAGAAATCATGAGGGGGCCGGAAACACCATATATTTT. This codes for CASRNHEGAGNTIYF. The rearrangement links TRBV11-2 to TRBJ1-3, with 7 bases matching TRBD1. Germline CDR1 and CDR2: SGHAT and FQNNGV. Trimming removed 6 bases from V and 4 bases from J; junction bases left unmatched: 9. CDR3 size: 15 residues.

The rearrangement links TRBV11-2 to TRBJ2-7, with 8 bases that match TRBD2. With V trimmed by 1 base and J by 3 bases, 2 bases remained unmatched. The CDR3 loop spans 14 amino acids. CDR1 and CDR2 (germline): SGHAT, FQNNGV. The DNA of the CDR3 is TGTGCCAGCAGCTTAGTTACTAGCGGCTACGAGCAGTACTTC. Residues: CASSLVTSGYEQYF.

The V gene is TRBV7-2, the J gene TRBJ2-7, with 8 bases aligning to TRBD1. Germline assignment: CDR1 SGHTA and CDR2 FQGNSA. This CDR3 is 15 amino acids long. After removal of 4 bases from V and 0 bases from J, the junction contained 5 bases not matched to a gene. The CDR3 protein is CASSSRQGTSYEQYF. CDR3 sequence (DNA): TGTGCCAGCAGCTCCCGACAGGGGACCTCCTACGAGCAGTACTTC.

CDR3 residues: CSASGRETGELFF. The CDR3 DNA reads TGCAGCGCTAGCGGGAGGGAAACCGGGGAGCTGTTTTTT. The V and J genes are TRBV29-1 and TRBJ2-2; 12 bases are shared with TRBD2. This CDR3 is built from 13 residues. Germline assignment: CDR1 SQVTM and CDR2 ANQGSEA. Trimming removed 7 bases from V and 5 bases from J; junction bases left unmatched: 2.

J is TRBJ2-3 and V is TRBV30, with 13 bases fitting TRBD2. Losses at the gene ends were 3 bases for V and 5 bases for J; bases not matched to a gene: 8. The CDR3 covers 16 residues. Per the germline V gene, CDR1 is GTSNPN and CDR2 is SVGIG (reference sequence). CDR3 region: CAWSPRRLAGGDTQYF. The CDR3 DNA is TGTGCCTGGAGCCCTCGTCGACTAGCGGGAGGAGATACGCAGTATTTT.

In this sample, this clone turned up a few times. The V call is TRBV27, the J call TRBJ2-1; possible D gene TRBD2, 6 bases. With 5 bases removed from V and 1 base from J, the gap between germline ends came to 12 bases. This CDR3 has 15 amino acids. Germline V gene data show CDR1 as MNHEY and CDR2 as SMNVEV (reference sequence). The CDR3: CASSLQRVSYNEQFF. DNA for the CDR3: TGTGCCAGCAGTCTACAGCGGGTTTCCTACAATGAGCAGTTCTTC.

This clone was counted only a few times. The chain links TRBV28 to TRBJ2-1, with a possible D match to TRBD2 (6 bases). CDR3 size: 14 residues. Trimming cost V 7 bases and J 2 bases, with 12 bases left between them. Looked up from germline, CDR1 is MDHEN and CDR2 is SYDVKM. The CDR3 DNA reads TGTGCCAGCATGACGGGAGCGGCCTACAATGAGCAGTTCTTC. It translates to CASMTGAAYNEQFF.

V and J are TRBV19 and TRBJ2-7; the match to TRBD2 covers 11 bases. Trimming removed 3 bases from V and 4 bases from J; junction bases left unmatched: 8. The CDR3 runs to 16 residues. Per germline, CDR1 LNHDA and CDR2 SQIVND (reference sequence). The CDR3 DNA follows: TGTGCCAGTAGTATCAGAGCCCTAGCGGGAGGATACGAGCAGTACTTC. Protein: CASSIRALAGGYEQYF.

The chain joins TRBV7-9 to TRBJ1-1, with no clear D. Germline values: CDR1 SEHNR, CDR2 FQNEAQ (reference sequence). The CDR3 sequence is 14 residues long. V shed 1 base and J shed 1 base, with 7 bases lying between them. The CDR3, as DNA: TGTGCCAGCAGCTTAGTTCGGGGGAACACTGAAGCTTTCTTT. Its translation is CASSLVRGNTEAFF.

The chain carries TRBV5-1 and TRBJ2-7; 10 positions match TRBD1. V was pared by 4 bases and J by 10 bases, with 5 bases of the junction left unmatched. Germline CDR1 is SGHRS and CDR2 is YFSETQ. The CDR3 totals 12 residues. CDR3 DNA: TGCGCCAGCAGCGGGGACAGGGGCCGACAGTACTTC. This sequence encodes CASSGDRGRQYF.

CDR3: CSVTSQRVTEAFF. In nucleotides, the CDR3 is TGCAGCGTAACAAGTCAACGGGTGACTGAAGCTTTCTTT. The chain links TRBV29-1 to TRBJ1-1; D not resolved. With 6 bases removed from V and 5 bases from J, the gap between germline ends came to 16 bases. Germline loops: CDR1 SQVTM, CDR2 ANQGSEA. The CDR3 has 13 residues.

The rearrangement joins TRBV6-5 to TRBJ2-1; TRBD2 aligns across 12 bases. Germline-derived CDR1 and CDR2 are MNHEY and SVGAGI. The CDR3 spans 15 residues. V was pared by 6 bases and J by 5 bases, with 5 bases of the junction left unmatched. CDR3 nucleotide sequence: TGTGCCAGCAGCCGAAGACTAGCGGGGGACAATGAGCAGTTCTTC. Protein: CASSRRLAGDNEQFF.

The chain has TRBV11-2 and TRBJ2-1, with TRBD2 matching 8 bases. V lost 1 base and J lost 2; bases outside the gene matches: 7. The CDR3 loop spans 17 amino acids. Germline CDR1 SGHAT, CDR2 FQNNGV. The DNA for the CDR3 is TGTGCCAGCAGCTTAGCAGCGGGAGTCAACGCCTACAATGAGCAGTTCTTC. It codes for CASSLAAGVNAYNEQFF. The variable domain in full, with the rest retrieved from reference TRBV11-2 and TRBJ2-1, is EAGVAQSPRYKIIEKRQSVAFWCNPISGHATLYWYQQILGQGPKLLIQFQNNGVVDDSQLPKDRFSAERLKGVDSTLKIQPAKLEDSAVYLCASSLAAGVNAYNEQFFGPGTRLTVL.

The chain recombines TRBV5-1 with TRBJ1-1; D is undetermined. This CDR3 contains 14 residues. V was pared by 2 bases and J by 2 bases, with 10 bases between. Germline V gives CDR1 SGHRS, CDR2 YFSETQ. The CDR3 is CASSLSQVNTEAFF. CDR3 nucleotides: TGCGCCAGCAGCTTATCCCAGGTAAACACTGAAGCTTTCTTT.

This chain joins TRBV19 and TRBJ2-7; D might be TRBD1 (5 bases). The length of the CDR3 is 15 residues. CDR1 is LNHDA, CDR2 SQIVND, per germline (reference sequence). V lost 7 bases to trimming and J lost 5 bases, with 21 bases between them. In DNA, the CDR3 is TGTGCCAGTAAATCGGTCGAGGCAGGGTCCCACGAGCAGTACTTC. It translates to CASKSVEAGSHEQYF.

The chain employs TRBV7-2 and TRBJ2-7, with a possible D match to TRBD2 (6 bases). Trimming stripped 5 bases from V and 6 bases from J, with 20 bases between. Germline V gives CDR1 SGHTA, CDR2 FQGNSA. The CDR3 consists of 15 residues. In nucleotides, the CDR3 is TGTGCCAGCAGCCTCGGGTTGCGGGGTGACTGCGAGCAGTACTTC. Its protein product is CASSLGLRGDCEQYF.

The J gene is TRBJ2-2, the V gene TRBV30; maybe TRBD1 (6 bases). CDR1 GTSNPN and CDR2 SVGIG come from the germline V gene (reference sequence). Trimming cost V 0 bases and J 2 bases, with 13 bases left between them. The CDR3 is 16 residues long. The CDR3 loop reads CAWSVRAGTNTGELFF. CDR3 coding DNA: TGTGCCTGGAGTGTACGGGCCGGGACAAACACCGGGGAGCTGTTTTTT.

V is TRBV27 and J is TRBJ1-2; TRBD1 matches at 11 bases. The germline CDR1 and CDR2 sequences are MNHEY and SMNVEV (reference sequence). Trimming removed 6 bases from V and 4 bases from J; junction bases left unmatched: 4. This CDR3 spans 14 amino acids. CDR3 amino acids: CASSGQGAFYGYTF. As DNA, the CDR3 is TGTGCCAGCAGCGGACAGGGGGCGTTCTATGGCTACACCTTC.

This rearrangement joins TRBV29-1 to TRBJ2-5; 10 positions match TRBD2. The CDR3 runs to 21 residues. From germline, CDR1 is SQVTM and CDR2 ANQGSEA. The V gene end was trimmed by 3 bases and the J gene end by 2 bases; junction bases not matched to a gene: 24. CDR3 loop: CSVEGLAGVNRHLSLQETQYF. DNA of the CDR3: TGCAGCGTTGAGGGCCTAGCGGGAGTCAATCGTCATCTTTCACTTCAAGAGACCCAGTACTTC.